This TCR beta chain was sequenced during a study of ipilimumab plus nivolumab after autologous stem cell transplantation. On the study more broadly: The DLBCL group included primary refractory and relapsed cases.

The table came from immunoSEQ multiplex PCR; TCRdb's copy has only in-frame clones and leaves some out. The sample has about 15,000 clones, around four fifths seen once. Germline V CDR1 and CDR2: LGHNA, YNFKEQ. The CDR3 totals 14 residues. The ends lost 3 bases at V and 5 bases at J; junction bases unmatched: 3. Checkpoint therapy with ipilimumab 1 mg/kg began 14 to 28 days after transplant. The receptor comes from a male donor with diffuse large B-cell lymphoma. The chain uses TRBV4-2 and TRBJ2-1; 8 bases map to TRBD1. Sequenced here: PBMCs, sampled in a trial of ipilimumab plus nivolumab as post-transplant consolidation. The CDR3 reads CASSHMTGDNEQFF. DNA of the CDR3: TGTGCCAGCAGCCATATGACAGGGGACAATGAGCAGTTCTTC.